This T cell receptor (beta chain) was profiled in a study of shared T cell receptors in the human thymus. The CDR3 spans 13 residues. The trim removed 11 bases at V and 0 bases at J, leaving 5 bases unmatched. CDR1 is MNHNY and CDR2 is SVGAGI in the germline V gene (reference sequence). TCRdb's copy holds only in-frame clones and misses some; the assay was immunoSEQ multiplex PCR. Of more than 550,000 clones in the sample, approximately 87% are singletons; the top ten hold over 0.008%. On this clone: The same CDR3 also results from other DNA sequences found in this sample.

These same data were also listed under a study on human thymus T cells. From that report: Infants served as donors; they were healthy and Finnish and were having corrective surgery for congenital heart defects.

V and J are TRBV6-6 and TRBJ1-2; the match to TRBD1 covers 8 bases. The sample consisted of thymocytes. The receptor comes from a boy in the first two years of life with a congenital heart defect. Written as DNA, the CDR3 is TGTGCCTTACAGGGGGGGGCTAACTATGGCTACACCTTC. It is translated as CALQGGANYGYTF.